This T cell receptor beta chain was captured by sequencing in a study of blood T cell repertoires in COVID-19. Participant reports of clinical history set cohort assignment. Cohort 3 recovered donors had two negative PCRs, clearance, or symptom resolution. Germline V gene data show CDR1 as LGHNA and CDR2 as YSLEER. Trimming pared 4 bases from V and 3 bases from J, leaving 15 bases between. The CDR3 length is 15 residues. A single count supports this clone. Authors' processing steps: Estimation of nucleated cell counts was performed using reference gene primer amplification. Assay: immunoSEQ multiplex PCR; the TCRdb copy retains only in-frame clones and omits some. V and J calls and clone size are as listed in that table; D and trimming were resolved from the DNA. This sample has around 430,000 clones, with around nine tenths found just once.

Source material: PBMCs or T cells enriched from blood (not recorded which). This sequence was found in a woman aged 50 to 65 who had recovered from COVID-19. The chain has TRBV4-3 and TRBJ1-1; a weak D match, TRBD1 (6 bases). The CDR3: CASSPDQGIYTEAFF. Written as DNA, the CDR3 is TGCGCCAGCAGCCCAGATCAGGGGATCTACACTGAAGCTTTCTTT.